Below are 28 T cell receptor beta chains sequenced from a single sample in a study of shared clonotypes between healthy human individuals. The protocol was immunoSEQ multiplex PCR, while the TCRdb copy is restricted to in-frame clones and leaves out a portion. The sample includes around 700,000 clones, roughly nine tenths seen only once; the top ten take about a quarter. CD45RO-negative CD8 cells positively selected for CCR7 made up the naive population, which excluded terminally differentiated effector memory CD45RA+ cells. The specimen was naive CD8+ T cells sorted from blood. Every receptor here comes from a man aged 25 to 40 in good health.

The V call is TRBV27, the J call TRBJ1-4; D is ambiguous. This CDR3 has 15 residues. Germline values: CDR1 MNHEY, CDR2 SMNVEV (reference sequence). V lost 5 bases and J 3 bases, leaving 13 bases between the germline ends. In DNA form, the CDR3 reads TGTGCCAGCAGTGGACTCCGAGGCCCTAATGAAAAACTGTTTTTT. It is translated as CASSGLRGPNEKLFF.

This rearrangement joins TRBV9 to TRBJ2-7; no clear D. CDR1 SGDLS and CDR2 YYNGEE come from the germline V gene. CDR3 length: 16 amino acids. The V end was cut by 1 base, the J end by 5 bases, with 19 bases between. The CDR3 spells CASSVFPQVAWHEQYF. The DNA for the CDR3 is TGTGCCAGCAGCGTATTTCCCCAGGTAGCCTGGCACGAGCAGTACTTC.

The chain has TRBV27 and TRBJ2-7; unclear D gene. The CDR3 length is 13 residues. From germline, CDR1 is MNHEY and CDR2 SMNVEV (reference sequence). Trimming pared 6 bases from V and 0 bases from J, leaving 9 bases between. The CDR3 nucleotides are TGTGCCAGCAGGGCCTCCCTCTCCTACGAGCAGTACTTC. Protein: CASRASLSYEQYF.

This clone was observed many times. V is TRBV27 and J is TRBJ2-5, with 9 bases lining up with TRBD1. The germline V gene has CDR1 MNHEY and CDR2 SMNVEV (reference sequence). There are 18 residues in the CDR3. The V and J ends lost 1 base and 4 bases, in that order; junction bases with no gene match: 13. In DNA form, the CDR3 reads TGTGCCAGCAGTTTATTATGGGACAGGGACACCCTGTTAGAGACCCAGTACTTC. Residues: CASSLLWDRDTLLETQYF.

This clone was detected once. This chain joins TRBV5-1 and TRBJ2-7; D is unresolved. Trimming stripped 4 bases from V and 1 base from J, with 9 bases between. CDR1 and CDR2 from the germline V gene are SGHRS and YFSETQ. The CDR3 sequence is 13 residues long. The CDR3 DNA follows: TGCGCCAGCAGCGCCAGCTTATCCTACGAGCAGTACTTC. It codes for CASSASLSYEQYF.

The CDR3 DNA sequence: TGTGCCAGCAGTTCACCGGGAGAGGGAACAGATACGCAGTATTTT. Its translation: CASSSPGEGTDTQYF. The V and J genes are TRBV6-5 and TRBJ2-3; D is possibly TRBD2 (6 bases). Germline CDR1 MNHEY, CDR2 SVGAGI. V was trimmed by 4 bases and J by 3 bases, leaving 14 bases between them. The CDR3 runs to 15 residues.

V is TRBV13 and J is TRBJ2-5; D remains ambiguous. In germline, CDR1 is PRHDT, CDR2 FYEKMQ (reference sequence). Trimming took 3 bases from V and 0 from J, leaving 2 bases between them. This CDR3 spans 12 amino acids. The CDR3 spells CASSLYQETQYF. CDR3 coding DNA: TGTGCCAGCAGCTTGTACCAAGAGACCCAGTACTTC. Looking up the rest from reference TRBV13 and TRBJ2-5 gives the full variable domain: AAGVIQSPRHLIKEKRETATLKCYPIPRHDTVYWYQQGPGQDPQFLISFYEKMQSDKGSIPDRFSAQQFSDYHSELNMSSLELGDSALYFCASSLYQETQYFGPGTRLLVL.

This chain joins TRBV6-5 and TRBJ1-5; TRBD1 is a possible D gene (5 bases). V was pared by 4 bases and J by 4 bases, with 14 bases between. The CDR3 totals 15 residues. Germline V gives CDR1 MNHEY, CDR2 SVGAGI. CDR3 loop: CASSSGSGGNQPQHF. In DNA form, the CDR3 reads TGTGCCAGCAGTTCCGGCAGTGGGGGAAATCAGCCCCAGCATTTT.

The chain links TRBV19 to TRBJ2-3; 12 positions match TRBD2. The germline CDR1 and CDR2 sequences are LNHDA and SQIVND (reference sequence). J was trimmed by 4 bases and V by 6 bases; bases with no gene match: 2. The CDR3 spans 14 residues. The CDR3 DNA sequence: TGTGCCAGTAGCCCTAGCGGGAGGGCAGATACGCAGTATTTT. Translated: CASSPSGRADTQYF.

The chain links TRBV27 to TRBJ2-1; 14 bases agree with TRBD2. CDR1 is MNHEY and CDR2 is SMNVEV in the germline V gene (reference sequence). This CDR3 is 15 amino acids long. Unmatched junction bases numbered 4, after V lost 5 bases and J lost 7 bases. As DNA, the CDR3 is TGTGCCAGCAGTCACGGGACTAGCGGGAGTAATGAGCAGTTCTTC. Its translation: CASSHGTSGSNEQFF.

The chain combines TRBV27 with TRBJ2-7; D remains unclear. Germline lookup yields CDR1 MNHEY and CDR2 SMNVEV (reference sequence). This CDR3 spans 14 amino acids. Deletions cut 5 bases from V and 2 bases from J, with 13 bases between. CDR3: CASSPFGPPYEQYF. CDR3 DNA sequence: TGTGCCAGCAGTCCATTCGGACCCCCCTACGAGCAGTACTTC.

The CDR3 region has the DNA TGTGCCAGCAGCCCTTGGGGGAGCGGGACAGATACGCAGTATTTT. Protein product: CASSPWGSGTDTQYF. The rearrangement links TRBV9 to TRBJ2-3; a weak D match, TRBD2 (6 bases). V lost 4 bases and J lost 3, with 15 bases in between. The CDR3 is made up of 15 amino acids. CDR1 and CDR2 (germline): SGDLS, YYNGEE.

As for this clone: Other DNA sequences from this sample encode an identical CDR3 as well. The rearrangement uses TRBV27 and TRBJ1-5; D remains unclear. CDR1 MNHEY and CDR2 SMNVEV come from the germline V gene (reference sequence). The ends were cut back, 0 bases at V and 3 bases at J, with 6 bases in the middle. There are 14 residues in the CDR3. This CDR3 is CASSLSGINQPQHF. CDR3 bases: TGTGCCAGCAGTTTATCGGGGATCAATCAGCCCCAGCATTTT.

This clone appeared once. The chain is built from TRBV9 and TRBJ1-2, with TRBD1 matching 7 bases. The ends lost 3 bases at V and 4 bases at J; junction bases unmatched: 6. Germline V CDR1 and CDR2: SGDLS, YYNGEE. The CDR3 covers 14 residues. The CDR3 sequence: CASSEGGPGYGYTF. CDR3 DNA sequence: TGTGCCAGCAGCGAAGGGGGCCCTGGCTATGGCTACACCTTC.

In nucleotides, the CDR3 is TGTGCCAGCAGCAGAACCGGGACAGGGGTGTTCGAGCAGTACTTC. Translated: CASSRTGTGVFEQYF. The gene calls are TRBV6-5 and TRBJ2-7; TRBD1 matches at 10 bases. The V gene's germline CDR1 is MNHEY and CDR2 SVGAGI. The CDR3 consists of 15 residues. With V trimmed by 6 bases and J by 6 bases, 11 bases remained unmatched.

The J gene is TRBJ2-3, the V gene TRBV27; no reliable D call. Trimming shortened V by 2 bases and J by 7 bases, and 7 bases separated the two germline ends. Germline loops: CDR1 MNHEY, CDR2 SMNVEV (reference sequence). The CDR3 spans 12 residues. CDR3: CASSLNAYTQYF. In nucleotides, the CDR3 is TGTGCCAGCAGTTTAAACGCCTATACGCAGTATTTT.

The chain uses TRBV4-1 and TRBJ1-1; D remains unclear. The CDR3 length is 15 residues. The V gene lost 4 bases and the J gene lost 7 bases, with 19 bases spanning the gap. The germline CDR1 and CDR2 sequences are MGHRA and YSYEKL. CDR3 in amino acids: CASSRALGEGIEAFF. The CDR3 DNA sequence: TGCGCCAGCAGCCGAGCTCTGGGAGAAGGAATTGAAGCTTTCTTT.

The J gene is TRBJ1-1, the V gene TRBV27; D remains unclear. Germline loops: CDR1 MNHEY, CDR2 SMNVEV (reference sequence). The CDR3 runs 13 residues. With 3 bases removed from V and 1 base from J, the gap between germline ends came to 6 bases. The CDR3 loop reads CASSLNQNTEAFF. The DNA for the CDR3 is TGTGCCAGCAGTTTGAACCAGAACACTGAAGCTTTCTTT.

This clone was seen once. The DNA for the CDR3 is TGTGCCAGCAGCGTTGGCAGGATCGGGGACATTCAGTACTTC. Translating gives CASSVGRIGDIQYF. The rearrangement joins TRBV9 to TRBJ2-4; TRBD2 might be the D (5 bases). Trimming took 2 bases from V and 8 from J, leaving 14 bases between them. CDR3 length: 14 residues. Germline V CDR1 and CDR2: SGDLS, YYNGEE.

This chain joins TRBV18 and TRBJ1-4; 7 nucleotides match TRBD1. V shed 3 bases and J 7 bases; nucleotides not matched to a gene: 5. This CDR3 comprises 14 residues. Germline V gene lookup returns CDR1 KGHSH and CDR2 LQKENI. The CDR3 loop is CASSPRDSFEKLFF. The CDR3 bases are TGTGCCAGCTCACCGAGGGACAGTTTTGAAAAACTGTTTTTT.

This sequence joins TRBV27 and TRBJ2-7; TRBD2 agrees at 14 bases. The CDR3 has 15 residues. The J segment lost 5 bases and the V segment lost 5 bases, leaving 5 bases of the junction unmatched. Germline lookup yields CDR1 MNHEY and CDR2 SMNVEV (reference sequence). The CDR3 DNA reads as TGTGCCAGCAGTCCGGGACTAGCGGGAGTTCACGAGCAGTACTTC. It translates to CASSPGLAGVHEQYF.

The rearrangement joins TRBV13 to TRBJ2-5; 10 positions agree with TRBD1. Unmatched junction bases numbered 7, after V lost 5 bases and J lost 1 base. Germline V gene data show CDR1 as PRHDT and CDR2 as FYEKMQ (reference sequence). The CDR3 sequence is 16 residues long. The CDR3 DNA reads as TGTGCCAGCAGCCCACGGGACAGGGGTTTCCAAGAGACCCAGTACTTC. Protein product: CASSPRDRGFQETQYF.

The genes are TRBV9 and TRBJ1-1; no clear D. V was pared by 4 bases and J by 0 bases, with 7 bases between. Germline assignment: CDR1 SGDLS and CDR2 YYNGEE. The CDR3 length is 13 residues. This CDR3 is CASSLDLNTEAFF. In nucleotides, the CDR3 is TGTGCCAGCAGCCTCGACCTGAACACTGAAGCTTTCTTT.

This rearrangement joins TRBV29-1 to TRBJ2-1, with unresolved D. There are 13 residues in the CDR3. From germline, CDR1 is SQVTM and CDR2 ANQGSEA. Trimming took 5 bases from V and 2 from J, leaving 10 bases between them. CDR3 sequence: CSVPEFAYNEQFF. The CDR3 DNA reads as TGCAGCGTTCCGGAGTTTGCCTACAATGAGCAGTTCTTC.

The chain recombines TRBV7-9 with TRBJ2-7; either TRBD1 or TRBD2 may supply D (5 bases each). This CDR3 is built from 15 residues. The germline V gene has CDR1 SEHNR and CDR2 FQNEAQ (reference sequence). Trimming removed 4 bases from V and 2 bases from J, with 15 bases in between. The CDR3 DNA is TGTGCCAGCAGCTGGTATTCCGGGGCGACCTACGAGCAGTACTTC. Translating it yields CASSWYSGATYEQYF. Together with reference TRBV7-9 and TRBJ2-7, the CDR3 gives the full variable domain: DTGVSQNPRHKITKRGQNVTFRCDPISEHNRLYWYRQTLGQGPEFLTYFQNEAQLEKSRLLSDRFSAERPKGSFSTLEIQRTEQGDSAMYLCASSWYSGATYEQYFGPGTRLTVT.

The V gene is TRBV7-9, the J gene TRBJ1-1; D might be TRBD1 (5 bases). Germline lookup yields CDR1 SEHNR and CDR2 FQNEAQ (reference sequence). The CDR3 runs to 15 residues. The ends were cut back, 1 base at V and 1 base at J, with 10 bases in the middle. Here the CDR3 DNA reads TGTGCCAGCAGCTTAGGCTCCACAGGGAACACTGAAGCTTTCTTT. Protein: CASSLGSTGNTEAFF.

CDR3 DNA: TGCAGCGTTGAGGCAGCCAACTATGGCTACACCTTC. Translating gives CSVEAANYGYTF. The J gene is TRBJ1-2, the V gene TRBV29-1; D gene ambiguous. The CDR3 covers 12 residues. Trimming pared 3 bases from V and 2 bases from J, leaving 7 bases between. From germline, CDR1 is SQVTM and CDR2 ANQGSEA.

This clone was seen a single time. V and J are TRBV6-5 and TRBJ1-1; weak D call: TRBD1 (6 bases). The CDR3 contains 15 residues. The germline V gene encodes CDR1 MNHEY and CDR2 SVGAGI. The V gene lost 2 bases and the J gene lost 5 bases, with 15 bases spanning the gap. CDR3 sequence reads: CASSYDGGGGTEAFF. The CDR3 DNA sequence: TGTGCCAGCAGTTACGATGGGGGCGGAGGTACTGAAGCTTTCTTT.